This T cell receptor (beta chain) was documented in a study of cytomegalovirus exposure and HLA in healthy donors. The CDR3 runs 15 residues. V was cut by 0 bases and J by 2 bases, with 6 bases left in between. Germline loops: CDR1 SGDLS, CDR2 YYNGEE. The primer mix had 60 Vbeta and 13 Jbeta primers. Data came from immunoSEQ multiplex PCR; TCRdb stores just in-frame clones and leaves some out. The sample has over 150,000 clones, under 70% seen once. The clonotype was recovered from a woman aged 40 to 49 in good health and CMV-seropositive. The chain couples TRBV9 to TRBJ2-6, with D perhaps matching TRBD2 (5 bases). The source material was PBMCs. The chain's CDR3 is CASSVERAGANVLTF. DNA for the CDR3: TGTGCCAGCAGCGTAGAGAGGGCTGGGGCCAACGTCCTGACTTTC.